This record concerns one TCR beta chain sequence. TCRdb keeps only in-frame clones here, not all; method: immunoSEQ multiplex PCR. Here the sample spans some 170,000 clones, 96% being singletons. The V and J ends lost 4 bases and 7 bases respectively, with 13 bases between them. This CDR3 region has 13 residues. Germline CDR1 reads SEHNR; CDR2 reads FQNEAQ (reference sequence). The record originates from a study of control samples from healthy donors and cancer patients. The sequence was obtained from a woman aged 25 to 39 in good health. The chain combines TRBV7-9 with TRBJ2-5; no definite D call. Sequenced material: blood. CDR3 sequence reads: CASSSRPVATQYF. CDR3 in DNA: TGTGCCAGCAGCTCCCGTCCGGTGGCGACCCAGTACTTC. The variable domain in full, with the rest retrieved from reference TRBV7-9 and TRBJ2-5, is DTGVSQNPRHKITKRGQNVTFRCDPISEHNRLYWYRQTLGQGPEFLTYFQNEAQLEKSRLLSDRFSAERPKGSFSTLEIQRTEQGDSAMYLCASSSRPVATQYFGPGTRLLVL.